Sequencing of this T cell receptor (beta chain) was carried out in a study of T cell responses to AZD1222 COVID-19 vaccine (dated by TCRdb to about 2021). For context, the study as a whole: A total of over 230 trial participants underwent TCR sequencing, of whom about 200 had received two doses of AZD1222 and roughly 26 had received two doses of the MenACWY control vaccine. Enrollment into the trials was organized by age into subgroups of 18-55, 56-69 and 70-plus years, and those subgroups contained roughly 150, 30 and 60 TCR-sequenced participants, respectively. General findings and caveats noted by the study authors: A significant rise in spike-specific TCR breadth and depth was observed after two AZD1222 doses relative to day 0 and relative to MenACWY recipients. The 56-69-year group was small, and its depth increase did not reach significance, likely because of low power. Conclusions about previously exposed vaccinees are limited, since just a handful of AZD1222 recipients were seropositive for SARS-CoV-2 at baseline. Nearly half of unique spike-specific TCRs reportedly recognized epitopes outside regions mutated in the B.1.351 and B.1.1.7 variants. Participants were mostly white British and included more females than males, and it was suggested by the authors that clonal diversity may have been underestimated. Because no day 14 peak-response samples were available, repertoires were characterized only after the peak T cell response. The whole spike protein was spanned by vaccine-associated CD4 TCRs, and dominant responses were seen in regions 160-218 and 743-854.

The germline V gene gives CDR1 as SGHDT and CDR2 as YYEEEE. Deletion took 0 bases off V and 6 bases off J, with a span of 12 bases between the germline ends. From cysteine to phenylalanine, the CDR3 is 14 amino acids long. Just the 42-base CDR3 DNA is kept, in frame starting at base 1. The CDR3 regions of human TCRbeta chains were analyzed by immunosequencing. The source study handled its data this way. Repertoire TCRs were matched against a reference library of SARS-CoV-2-specific TCRs generated with the MIRA antigen-specificity platform. Breadth meant the fraction of unique TCRs that were SARS-CoV-2-associated, whereas depth meant the fraction of total T cells that were SARS-CoV-2-associated. Using the MIRA data, each spike-specific TCR was mapped to the spike region that the TCR reacts to and placed in a CD4 or CD8 class. Log10-transformed breadth and depth values were compared by one-way ANOVA with Sidak's multiple comparisons tests. TCRdb mirrors the immuneACCESS table, restricted to in-frame sequences. Some clones are absent from its copies; in checked studies, under half trace to an unresolved V gene, and the reason for the others is unknown. V and J calls and clone size follow that table, whereas D and trimming were derived from the DNA. Counted in this sample were 140,000 to 150,000 clones; 91% of them appeared once. Approximately 3.8% of the sample goes to the ten largest clones.

As for this clone: Its antigen is not yet known. There are no base qualities to consult, and no much larger clone falls within one base.

The time point tag for this specimen amounts to: about 28 days (+/-7) after the second vaccine dose. AZD1222 recipients given second doses at about 4 weeks or at about 12 weeks were pooled, since spike-specific TCR depth and breadth were not found to differ between the two schedules. Vaccinee samples were obtained from the UK trials COV001 and COV002, which included a single-blind randomized controlled phase 2/3 trial of AZD1222 (ChAdOx1 nCoV-19) in healthy adults. For TCRbeta chain sequencing, PBMC samples were collected from trial participants at day 0 and at day 28 after the second dose. The origin of this receptor is an adult who received the AZD1222 COVID-19 vaccine. Sequenced here: peripheral blood, sampled 28 days after the second AZD1222 dose. The sequence joins TRBV5-6 to TRBJ1-2; no confident D gene assignment can be made. The CDR3 protein: CASSLVGQGDGYTF. The DNA sequence reads TGTGCCAGCAGCTTGGTGGGCCAAGGTGATGGCTACACCTTC.